One and the same sample provided the 19 T cell receptor beta chains below, sequenced in a study of T cell responses to AZD1222 COVID-19 vaccine. Clones were read by immunoSEQ multiplex PCR, and TCRdb kept only the in-frame ones, dropping some. The data contain roughly 200,000 clones, roughly nine tenths of them seen just once; the ten biggest clones take up approximately 4%. The sample consisted of peripheral blood, taken 28 days after the second dose of the MenACWY control vaccine. The source is an adult who received the MenACWY meningococcal vaccine as a control.

The CDR3, as DNA: TGTGCCAGCAGTTCCCAAGGTCTCAGCTACGAGCAGTACTTC. Its protein product is CASSSQGLSYEQYF. The gene calls are TRBV27 and TRBJ2-7; D call uncertain. CDR1 is MNHEY and CDR2 is SMNVEV in the germline V gene (reference sequence). The CDR3 totals 14 residues. Trimming cost V 4 bases and J 3 bases, with 13 bases left between them.

In this sample, this clone turned up once. The chain employs TRBV9 and TRBJ1-1; weak D call: TRBD1 (5 bases). CDR3 length equals 16 residues. Trimming cost V 0 bases and J 0 bases, with 12 bases left between them. Germline V CDR1 and CDR2: SGDLS, YYNGEE. CDR3 DNA sequence: TGTGCCAGCAGCGTAGCGGGGGGTTCCATGAACACTGAAGCTTTCTTT. Protein: CASSVAGGSMNTEAFF.

CDR3 coding DNA: TGTGCCAGCAGCAGGACAGGGGTAGATACGCAGTATTTT. Translating it yields CASSRTGVDTQYF. The chain couples TRBV3-1 (or the pseudogene TRBV3-2) to TRBJ2-3, with TRBD1 matching over 9 bases. Trimming at V came to 5 bases and at J to 5 bases, leaving 2 bases not matched to a gene. The germline CDR1 and CDR2 sequences are LGHDT and YNNKEL (reference sequence). The CDR3 is made up of 13 amino acids.

The gene calls are TRBV5-6 and TRBJ1-2, with D possibly TRBD1 on 6 matching bases. Trimming took off 6 bases at V and 7 bases at J, with 13 bases between the two ends. Germline CDR1 reads SGHDT; CDR2 reads YYEEEE. The CDR3 length is 12 residues. CDR3: CASNGGAGGYTF. DNA for the CDR3: TGTGCCAGCAACGGGGGCGCGGGTGGCTACACCTTC.

The chain recombines TRBV3-1 (or the pseudogene TRBV3-2) with TRBJ2-1; 10 positions match TRBD2. The CDR3 length is 17 residues. The germline V gene has CDR1 LGHDT and CDR2 YNNKEL (reference sequence). The ends lost 3 bases at V and 4 bases at J; junction bases unmatched: 9. The CDR3 region is CASSQGVMTSGYNEQFF. The CDR3 nucleotides read TGTGCCAGCAGCCAGGGGGTAATGACTAGCGGGTACAATGAGCAGTTCTTC.

V is TRBV28 and J is TRBJ2-2, with D possibly TRBD1 on 5 matching bases. The CDR3 spans 15 residues. V shed 5 bases and J shed 0 bases, with 10 bases lying between them. The germline V gene encodes CDR1 MDHEN and CDR2 SYDVKM. The CDR3 DNA follows: TGTGCCAGCAGTCTCGACAGACCGAACACCGGGGAGCTGTTTTTT. Amino acids: CASSLDRPNTGELFF.

The genes are TRBV30 and TRBJ2-3; TRBD2 matches at 8 bases. Losses at the gene ends were 4 bases for V and 0 bases for J; bases not matched to a gene: 6. The CDR3 has 15 amino acids. The germline V gene encodes CDR1 GTSNPN and CDR2 SVGIG (reference sequence). CDR3 sequence (DNA): TGTGCCTGGACAGGTTCTAGCGGGAGCACAGATACGCAGTATTTT. As protein: CAWTGSSGSTDTQYF.

This clone was seen a single time. V is TRBV19 and J is TRBJ2-1; 11 nucleotides match TRBD2. Germline values: CDR1 LNHDA, CDR2 SQIVND (reference sequence). With V trimmed by 4 bases and J by 7 bases, 12 bases remained unmatched. This CDR3 has 17 residues. CDR3 region: CASSTTWVSGRANEQFF. DNA for the CDR3: TGTGCCAGTAGTACGACCTGGGTTAGCGGGAGGGCGAATGAGCAGTTCTTC.

The chain uses TRBV7-6 and TRBJ2-5; 10 bases are a match to TRBD2. The CDR3 contains 17 residues. V dropped 4 bases and J dropped 3; count of bases not matched to a gene: 11. Germline values: CDR1 SGHVS, CDR2 FNYEAQ. CDR3 bases: TGTGCCAGCAGCTCAGGGGTCTCAGGACTAGCGGAAGAGACCCAGTACTTC. Translation: CASSSGVSGLAEETQYF.

The chain employs TRBV19 and TRBJ1-3; 9 nucleotides match TRBD1. Losses at the gene ends were 5 bases for V and 2 bases for J; bases not matched to a gene: 4. CDR1 and CDR2 (germline): LNHDA, SQIVND (reference sequence). CDR3 size: 15 residues. Here the CDR3 reads CASSHRTGAGNTIYF. The CDR3 DNA sequence: TGTGCCAGTAGTCATCGGACAGGGGCTGGAAACACCATATATTTT.

V is TRBV28 and J is TRBJ2-3; possible D gene TRBD1, 5 bases. With 11 bases removed from V and 1 base from J, the gap between germline ends came to 13 bases. The CDR3 is 13 amino acids. Germline V gene lookup returns CDR1 MDHEN and CDR2 SYDVKM. Written as DNA, the CDR3 is TGTGCCGGACGAAGGGGTGGCACAGATACGCAGTATTTT. Protein: CAGRRGGTDTQYF.

The V and J genes are TRBV5-6 and TRBJ1-3, with 7 bases that match TRBD1. The CDR3 spans 15 residues. Trimming cost V 4 bases and J 5 bases; bases outside gene matches: 9. Germline lookup yields CDR1 SGHDT and CDR2 YYEEEE. CDR3 loop: CASSPLGQARNTIYF. The CDR3 region has the DNA TGTGCCAGCAGCCCTTTAGGACAGGCTCGAAACACCATATATTTT.

The chain recombines TRBV19 with TRBJ1-5, with a possible D match to TRBD1 (5 bases). The length of the CDR3 is 15 residues. Germline loops: CDR1 LNHDA, CDR2 SQIVND (reference sequence). V dropped 3 bases and J dropped 0 bases, with 9 bases sitting between them. The CDR3 DNA follows: TGTGCCAGTAGTATCCCAGGGAGTAGCAATCAGCCCCAGCATTTT. Its translation: CASSIPGSSNQPQHF.

The chain joins TRBV19 to TRBJ1-2; D unresolved. Germline V gene data show CDR1 as LNHDA and CDR2 as SQIVND (reference sequence). V lost 7 bases and J lost 2, with 8 bases in between. This CDR3 has 12 amino acids. The CDR3 region has the DNA TGTGCCAGTACCCGAGACAACTATGGCTACACCTTC. Protein: CASTRDNYGYTF.

Comments on this clone: Other DNA sequences in this specimen translate into the identical CDR3. The chain has TRBV19 and TRBJ1-1; D not resolved. V was shortened by 11 bases and J by 5 bases, with 12 bases between the two germline ends. Germline loops: CDR1 LNHDA, CDR2 SQIVND (reference sequence). This CDR3 is 11 amino acids long. CDR3 region: CASRRVTEAFF. The CDR3 nucleotides are TGTGCCTCAAGGAGGGTGACTGAAGCTTTCTTT.

The J gene is TRBJ2-7, the V gene TRBV27; 7 nucleotides line up with TRBD2. Germline CDR1 and CDR2: MNHEY and SMNVEV (reference sequence). The CDR3 is 15 amino acids. J was trimmed by 0 bases and V by 3 bases; bases with no gene match: 5. The DNA for the CDR3 is TGTGCCAGCAGTTTCGCTGCGGGGGTCTCCTACGAGCAGTACTTC. The encoded protein is CASSFAAGVSYEQYF.

The chain combines TRBV10-3 with TRBJ2-3, with 12 bases aligning to TRBD1. V gave up 11 bases and J gave up 4 bases; unmatched junction bases: 7. This CDR3 is 14 amino acids long. Germline V gene lookup returns CDR1 ENHRY and CDR2 SYGVKD. Here the CDR3 DNA reads TGTGCCTCTAGGGACAGGGGGCGGGCAGATACGCAGTATTTT. Its translation: CASRDRGRADTQYF.

The J gene is TRBJ1-2, the V gene TRBV24-1, with 7 bases lining up with TRBD1. Germline loops: CDR1 KGHDR, CDR2 SFDVKD. The V segment lost 4 bases and the J segment 7 bases; nucleotides outside the gene matches: 5. This CDR3 comprises 13 residues. CDR3 protein: CATSEGQEGGYTF. The CDR3, as DNA: TGTGCCACCAGTGAAGGACAGGAGGGTGGCTACACCTTC.

The gene calls are TRBV9 and TRBJ2-2; 11 bases match TRBD2. The CDR3 sequence is 16 residues long. CDR1 is SGDLS and CDR2 is YYNGEE in the germline V gene. The V segment lost 1 base and the J segment 6 bases; nucleotides outside the gene matches: 5. The CDR3 bases are TGTGCCAGCAGCGTACAAAGTAGCGGGAGGGCCGGGGAGCTGTTTTTT. Translated, it gives CASSVQSSGRAGELFF.